The next 8 T cell receptor beta chains were all read from a single sample in a study of OX40 agonist ivuxolimab in advanced cancers. Assay used: immunoSEQ multiplex PCR; TCRdb lists only in-frame clones, some missing. The repertoire has fewer than 90,000 clones, around 91% of them found once; the top ten carry around 0.4%. The sample here was CD4+ or CD8+ T cells sorted from blood, taken in a trial of the OX40 agonist ivuxolimab. The receptors derive from an adult with an advanced solid tumor such as melanoma, head and neck, liver or kidney cancer.

The chain employs TRBV14 and TRBJ1-1, with D perhaps matching TRBD1 (6 bases). Germline CDR1 SGHDN, CDR2 FVKESK. Between the trimmed V and J ends, which lost 2 bases and 6 bases, there was a span of 16 bases. This CDR3 region has 15 residues. The CDR3 DNA sequence: TGTGCCAGCAGCCAAAGACAGGCAAGGTACTCTGAAGCTTTCTTT. This sequence encodes CASSQRQARYSEAFF.

This clone was counted once. The chain recombines TRBV18 with TRBJ2-5; 9 bases agree with TRBD1. The V gene's germline CDR1 is KGHSH and CDR2 LQKENI. The CDR3 is made up of 15 amino acids. V dropped 6 bases and J dropped 2; count of bases not matched to a gene: 7. The CDR3: CASSLTGQGQETQYF. The CDR3 DNA is TGTGCCAGCTCGCTCACGGGACAGGGACAAGAGACCCAGTACTTC.

This chain uses TRBV9 with TRBJ2-3, with D possibly matching TRBD2 (5 bases). Trimming stripped 2 bases from V and 0 bases from J, with 10 bases between. The germline gives CDR1 SGDLS, CDR2 YYNGEE. The CDR3 has 15 residues. CDR3 loop: CASSVRAASTDTQYF. The CDR3 DNA is TGTGCCAGCAGCGTGAGAGCGGCTAGCACAGATACGCAGTATTTT.

The chain employs TRBV6-5 and TRBJ2-5, with D unresolved. The CDR3 runs 14 residues. The germline V gene has CDR1 MNHEY and CDR2 SVGAGI. Trimming removed 6 bases at V and 6 bases at J, with 17 bases between. The CDR3 region is CASSPNGPRKTQYF. Written as DNA, the CDR3 is TGTGCCAGCAGCCCTAACGGCCCAAGAAAGACCCAGTACTTC.

J is TRBJ2-3 and V is TRBV19; 7 bases are shared with TRBD2. The germline V gene encodes CDR1 LNHDA and CDR2 SQIVND (reference sequence). There are 16 residues in the CDR3. The V gene end was trimmed by 5 bases and the J gene end by 0 bases; junction bases not matched to a gene: 8. CDR3 loop: CASSPLAAPSTDTQYF. CDR3 bases: TGTGCCAGTAGTCCTCTAGCGGCCCCTAGCACAGATACGCAGTATTTT.

The rearrangement uses TRBV5-6 and TRBJ2-7; D remains ambiguous. Germline V CDR1 and CDR2: SGHDT, YYEEEE. The CDR3 is 13 residues long. Trimming pared 3 bases from V and 3 bases from J, leaving 10 bases between. For the CDR3, the DNA is TGTGCCAGCAGCTCGCACAGCCGCTACGAGCAGTACTTC. Encoded protein: CASSSHSRYEQYF.

J is TRBJ2-3 and V is TRBV6-1, with D possibly TRBD1 on 6 matching bases. The CDR3 covers 12 residues. V lost 6 bases, J lost 9 bases, and 13 bases lay in between. The germline V gene encodes CDR1 MNHNS and CDR2 SASEGT. Here the CDR3 reads CASRQTGQTQYF. The CDR3 nucleotides read TGTGCCAGCAGGCAGACGGGACAAACGCAGTATTTT.

The chain links TRBV6-1 to TRBJ2-7, with a tentative D call TRBD2 (5 bases). The length of the CDR3 is 14 residues. V was shortened by 5 bases and J by 2 bases, with 13 bases between the two germline ends. Germline CDR1 reads MNHNS; CDR2 reads SASEGT. The CDR3 sequence is CASSTNSGTYEQYF. The CDR3 DNA reads TGTGCCAGCAGTACAAACTCCGGGACCTACGAGCAGTACTTC.